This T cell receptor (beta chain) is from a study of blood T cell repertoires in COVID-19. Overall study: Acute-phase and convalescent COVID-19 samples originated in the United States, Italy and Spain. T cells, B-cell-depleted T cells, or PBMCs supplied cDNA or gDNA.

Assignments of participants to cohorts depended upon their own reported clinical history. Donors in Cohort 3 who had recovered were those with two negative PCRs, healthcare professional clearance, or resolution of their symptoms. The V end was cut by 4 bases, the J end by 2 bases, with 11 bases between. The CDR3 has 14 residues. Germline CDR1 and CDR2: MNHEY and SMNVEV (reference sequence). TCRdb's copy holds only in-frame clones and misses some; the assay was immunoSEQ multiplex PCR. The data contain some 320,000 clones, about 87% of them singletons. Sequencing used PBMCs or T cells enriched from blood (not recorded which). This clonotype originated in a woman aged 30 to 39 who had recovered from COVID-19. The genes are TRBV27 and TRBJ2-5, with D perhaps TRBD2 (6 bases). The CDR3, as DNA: TGTGCCAGCAGTTGGGGACTTGCTCAAGAGACCCAGTACTTC. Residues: CASSWGLAQETQYF.